The clone carrying this TCR beta chain was observed a single time. Its cognate antigen is unknown. This entry belongs to a study of shared clonotypes between healthy human individuals. Study findings and constraints: In contrast to clonotypes shared by all four donors, non-shared clonotypes had lower generation probabilities.

V dropped 2 bases and J dropped 5 bases, with 15 bases sitting between them. Germline CDR1 MNHEY, CDR2 SMNVEV (reference sequence). The length of the CDR3 is 15 residues. Sequenced by immunoSEQ multiplex PCR; TCRdb stores in-frame clones only, minus some. The table includes about 1,500,000 clones, around 97% detected once. The receptor was derived from a young man in good health. The V gene is TRBV27, the J gene TRBJ2-5, with D perhaps matching TRBD2 (6 bases). Sequencing was done on a sample of naive CD4+ T cells sorted from blood. Noted subset: CD45RA+ positively selected. The CDR3 spells CASSLGGVRFETQYF. The CDR3 bases are TGTGCCAGCAGTTTAGGAGGGGTTAGGTTCGAGACCCAGTACTTC.